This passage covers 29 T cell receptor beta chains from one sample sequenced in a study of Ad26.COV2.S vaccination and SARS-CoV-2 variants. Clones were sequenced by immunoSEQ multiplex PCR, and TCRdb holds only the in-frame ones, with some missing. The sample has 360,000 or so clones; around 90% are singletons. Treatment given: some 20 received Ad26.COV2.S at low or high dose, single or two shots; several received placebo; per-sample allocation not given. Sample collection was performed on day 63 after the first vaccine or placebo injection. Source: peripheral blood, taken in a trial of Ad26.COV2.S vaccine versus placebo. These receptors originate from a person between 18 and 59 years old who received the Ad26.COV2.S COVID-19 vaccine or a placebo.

The CDR3 DNA sequence: TGTGCCAGCAGCTTAGTTCGTAGCGGAGCCGACACCGGGGAGCTGTTTTTT. Translation: CASSLVRSGADTGELFF. The rearrangement uses TRBV7-8 and TRBJ2-2, with TRBD2 as a possible D gene (6 bases). Trimming took 1 base from V and 3 from J, leaving 15 bases between them. The CDR3 contains 17 residues. CDR1 SGHVS and CDR2 FQNEAQ come from the germline V gene.

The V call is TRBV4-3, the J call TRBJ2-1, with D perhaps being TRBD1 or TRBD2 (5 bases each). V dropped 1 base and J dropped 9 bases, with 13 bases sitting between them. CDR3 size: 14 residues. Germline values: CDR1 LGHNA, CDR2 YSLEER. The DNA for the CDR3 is TGCGCCAGCAGCCAAGCCCATGGGGCGGGTGAGCAGTTCTTC. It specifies CASSQAHGAGEQFF.

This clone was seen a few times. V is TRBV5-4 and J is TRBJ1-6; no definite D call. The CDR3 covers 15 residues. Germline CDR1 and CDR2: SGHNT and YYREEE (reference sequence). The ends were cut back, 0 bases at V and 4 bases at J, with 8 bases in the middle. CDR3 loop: CASSLGAGYNSPLHF. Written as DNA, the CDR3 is TGTGCCAGCAGCTTGGGTGCGGGGTATAATTCACCCCTCCACTTT.

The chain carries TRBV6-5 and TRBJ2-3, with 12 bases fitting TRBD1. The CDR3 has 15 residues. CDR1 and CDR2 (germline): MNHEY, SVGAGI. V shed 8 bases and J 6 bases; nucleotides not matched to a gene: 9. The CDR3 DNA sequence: TGTGCCAGCTGCCCCGGGACAGGGGGCGCGGATACGCAGTATTTT. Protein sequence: CASCPGTGGADTQYF.

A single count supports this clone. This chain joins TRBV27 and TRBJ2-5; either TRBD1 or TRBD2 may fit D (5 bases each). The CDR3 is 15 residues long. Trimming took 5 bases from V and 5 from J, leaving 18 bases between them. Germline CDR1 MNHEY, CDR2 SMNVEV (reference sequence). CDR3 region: CASSLQGPEVETQYF. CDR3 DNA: TGTGCCAGCAGTCTCCAGGGACCCGAGGTGGAGACCCAGTACTTC.

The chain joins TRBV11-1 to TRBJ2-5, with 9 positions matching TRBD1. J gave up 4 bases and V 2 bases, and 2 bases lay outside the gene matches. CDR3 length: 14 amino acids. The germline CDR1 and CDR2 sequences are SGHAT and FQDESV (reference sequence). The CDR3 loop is CASSLRQGGETQYF. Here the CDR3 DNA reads TGTGCCAGCAGCTTAAGACAGGGGGGAGAGACCCAGTACTTC.

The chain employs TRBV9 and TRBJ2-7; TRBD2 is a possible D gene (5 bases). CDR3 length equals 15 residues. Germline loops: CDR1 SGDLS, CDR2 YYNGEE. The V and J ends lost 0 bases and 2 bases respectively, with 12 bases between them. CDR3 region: CASSVGVGDPYEQYF. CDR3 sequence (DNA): TGTGCCAGCAGCGTAGGGGTCGGGGATCCCTACGAGCAGTACTTC.

The CDR3 DNA follows: TGTGCCAGCAGCGCCATGACCGAAAACACCGGGGAGCTGTTTTTT. Protein: CASSAMTENTGELFF. The chain links TRBV9 to TRBJ2-2; D is ambiguous. The CDR3 sequence is 15 residues long. Per germline, CDR1 SGDLS and CDR2 YYNGEE. V lost 3 bases to trimming and J lost 2 bases, with 11 bases between them.

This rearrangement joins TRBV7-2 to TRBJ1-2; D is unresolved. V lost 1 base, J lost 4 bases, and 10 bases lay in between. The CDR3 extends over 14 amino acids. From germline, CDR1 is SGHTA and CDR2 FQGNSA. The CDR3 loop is CASSLDTLSYGYTF. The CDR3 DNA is TGTGCCAGCAGCTTAGATACGCTTTCCTATGGCTACACCTTC. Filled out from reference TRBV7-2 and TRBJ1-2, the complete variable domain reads GAGVSQSPSNKVTEKGKDVELRCDPISGHTALYWYRQSLGQGLEFLIYFQGNSAPDKSGLPSDRFSAERTGGSVSTLTIQRTQQEDSAVYLCASSLDTLSYGYTFGSGTRLTVV.

The DNA for the CDR3 is TGCAGTGCTGGGACTGGGGGTGAAGCTTTCTTT. Residues: CSAGTGGEAFF. The chain employs TRBV20-1 and TRBJ1-1; D might be TRBD1 (5 bases). V was shortened by 5 bases and J by 7 bases, with 11 bases between the two germline ends. Germline-derived CDR1 and CDR2 are DFQATT and SNEGSKA (reference sequence). This CDR3 comprises 11 residues.

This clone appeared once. CDR3 nucleotides: TGTGCCAGCAGCCCCTTAGGGTTTTTGGGAGGCTACACCTTC. Its translation is CASSPLGFLGGYTF. The J gene is TRBJ1-2, the V gene TRBV5-6; no clear D. With 4 bases removed from V and 8 bases from J, the gap between germline ends came to 18 bases. The CDR3 consists of 14 residues. The germline CDR1 and CDR2 sequences are SGHDT and YYEEEE.

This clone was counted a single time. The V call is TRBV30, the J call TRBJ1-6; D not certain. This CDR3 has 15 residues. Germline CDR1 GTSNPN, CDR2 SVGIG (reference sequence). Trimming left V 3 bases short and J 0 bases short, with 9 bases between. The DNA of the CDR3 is TGTGCCTGGAGGGCGGTAATCTCCTATAATTCACCCCTCCACTTT. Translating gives CAWRAVISYNSPLHF.

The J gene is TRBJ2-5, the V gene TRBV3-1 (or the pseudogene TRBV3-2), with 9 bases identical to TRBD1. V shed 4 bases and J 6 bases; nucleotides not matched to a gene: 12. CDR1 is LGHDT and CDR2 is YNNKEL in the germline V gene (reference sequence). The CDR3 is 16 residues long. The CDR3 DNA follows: TGTGCCAGCAGCCCCCGCTGGGACAGGGTCGGTCAGACCCAGTACTTC. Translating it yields CASSPRWDRVGQTQYF.

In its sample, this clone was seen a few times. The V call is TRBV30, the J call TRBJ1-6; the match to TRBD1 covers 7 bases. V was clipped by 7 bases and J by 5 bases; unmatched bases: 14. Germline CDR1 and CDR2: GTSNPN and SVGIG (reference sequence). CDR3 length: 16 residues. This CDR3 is CAFIPGGQLNNSPLHF. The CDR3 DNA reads TGTGCCTTCATACCCGGGGGACAGCTAAATAATTCACCCCTCCACTTT.

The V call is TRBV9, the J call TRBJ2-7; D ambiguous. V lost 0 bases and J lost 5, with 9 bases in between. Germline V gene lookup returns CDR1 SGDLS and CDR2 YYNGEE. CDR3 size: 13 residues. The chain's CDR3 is CASSVAQRDEQYF. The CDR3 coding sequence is TGTGCCAGCAGCGTAGCACAAAGGGACGAGCAGTACTTC.

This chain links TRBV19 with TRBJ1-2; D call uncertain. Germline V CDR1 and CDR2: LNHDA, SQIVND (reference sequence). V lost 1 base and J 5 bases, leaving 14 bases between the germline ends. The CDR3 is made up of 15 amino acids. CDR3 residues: CASSIGGIFSYGYTF. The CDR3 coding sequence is TGTGCCAGTAGTATAGGGGGAATATTCTCGTATGGCTACACCTTC.

The DNA of the CDR3 is TGCAGCGTTGAATCCGCGGGCTACTATGGCTACACCTTC. This gives the protein CSVESAGYYGYTF. The chain combines TRBV29-1 with TRBJ1-2; D not resolved. This CDR3 has 13 amino acids. V was pared by 2 bases and J by 3 bases, with 10 bases between. Germline CDR1 reads SQVTM; CDR2 reads ANQGSEA.

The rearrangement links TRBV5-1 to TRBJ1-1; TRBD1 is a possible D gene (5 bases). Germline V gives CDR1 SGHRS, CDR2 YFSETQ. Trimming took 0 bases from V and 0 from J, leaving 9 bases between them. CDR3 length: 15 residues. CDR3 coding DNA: TGCGCCAGCAGCTTGGATGAGGGGATGAACACTGAAGCTTTCTTT. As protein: CASSLDEGMNTEAFF. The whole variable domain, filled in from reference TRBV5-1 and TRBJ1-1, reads KAGVTQTPRYLIKTRGQQVTLSCSPISGHRSVSWYQQTPGQGLQFLFEYFSETQRNKGNFPGRFSGRQFSNSRSEMNVSTLELGDSALYLCASSLDEGMNTEAFFGQGTRLTVV.

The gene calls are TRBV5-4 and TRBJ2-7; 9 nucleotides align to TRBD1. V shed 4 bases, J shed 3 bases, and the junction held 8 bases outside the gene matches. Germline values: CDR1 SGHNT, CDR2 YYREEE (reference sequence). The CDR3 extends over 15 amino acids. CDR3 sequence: CASSITGGTYYEQYF. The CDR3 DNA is TGTGCCAGCAGCATAACAGGGGGCACCTACTACGAGCAGTACTTC.

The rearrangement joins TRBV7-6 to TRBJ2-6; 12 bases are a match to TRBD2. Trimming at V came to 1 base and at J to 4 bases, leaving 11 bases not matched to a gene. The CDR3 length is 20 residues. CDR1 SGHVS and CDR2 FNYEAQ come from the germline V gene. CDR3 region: CASSLDSRLAGARGANVLTF. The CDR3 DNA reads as TGTGCCAGCAGCTTAGATTCGCGACTAGCGGGAGCGCGGGGGGCCAACGTCCTGACTTTC.

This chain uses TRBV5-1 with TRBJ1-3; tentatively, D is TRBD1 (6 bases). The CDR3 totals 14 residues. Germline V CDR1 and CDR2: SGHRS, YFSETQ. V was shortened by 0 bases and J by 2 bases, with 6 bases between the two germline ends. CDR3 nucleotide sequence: TGCGCCAGCAGCTTGGGGACAGCTGGAAACACCATATATTTT. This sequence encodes CASSLGTAGNTIYF.

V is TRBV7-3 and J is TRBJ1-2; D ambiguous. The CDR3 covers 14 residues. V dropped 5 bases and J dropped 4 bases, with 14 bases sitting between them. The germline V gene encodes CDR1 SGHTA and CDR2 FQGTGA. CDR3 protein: CASSPGGSPYGYTF. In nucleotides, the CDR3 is TGTGCCAGCAGCCCGGGAGGGAGTCCCTATGGCTACACCTTC.

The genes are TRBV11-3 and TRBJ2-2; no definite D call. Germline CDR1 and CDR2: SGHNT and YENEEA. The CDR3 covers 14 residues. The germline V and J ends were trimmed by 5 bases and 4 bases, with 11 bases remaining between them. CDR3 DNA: TGTGCCAGCAGCCCCTCATGGGGCACCGGGGAGCTGTTTTTT. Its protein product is CASSPSWGTGELFF.

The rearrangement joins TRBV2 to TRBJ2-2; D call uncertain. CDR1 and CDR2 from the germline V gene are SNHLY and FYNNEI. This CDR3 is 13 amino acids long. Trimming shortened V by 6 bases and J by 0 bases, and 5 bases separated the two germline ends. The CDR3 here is CASRGTNTGELFF. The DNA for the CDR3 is TGTGCCAGCAGGGGTACGAACACCGGGGAGCTGTTTTTT.

The CDR3 sequence: CASSYDLAGDPSDTQYF. The CDR3 region has the DNA TGTGCCAGCAGTTACGATCTAGCGGGGGACCCTAGTGATACGCAGTATTTT. The chain is built from TRBV6-2 or TRBV6-3 and TRBJ2-3, with TRBD2 matching 10 bases. V lost 2 bases to trimming and J lost 6 bases; unmatched junction nucleotides: 11. This CDR3 has 17 residues. CDR1 is MNHEY and CDR2 is SVGEGT in the germline V gene.

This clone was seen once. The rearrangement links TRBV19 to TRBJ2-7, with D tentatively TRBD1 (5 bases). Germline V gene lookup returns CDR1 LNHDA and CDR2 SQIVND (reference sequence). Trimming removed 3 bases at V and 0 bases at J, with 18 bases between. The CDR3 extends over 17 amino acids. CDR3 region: CASSIGGAIQSSYEQYF. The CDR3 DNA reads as TGTGCCAGTAGTATCGGTGGGGCAATACAGAGCTCCTACGAGCAGTACTTC.

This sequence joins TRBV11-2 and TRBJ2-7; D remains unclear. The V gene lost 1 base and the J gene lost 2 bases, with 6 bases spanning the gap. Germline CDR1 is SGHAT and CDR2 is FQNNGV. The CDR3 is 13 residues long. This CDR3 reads CASSLGIPYEQYF. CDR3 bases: TGTGCCAGCAGCTTAGGCATCCCCTACGAGCAGTACTTC.

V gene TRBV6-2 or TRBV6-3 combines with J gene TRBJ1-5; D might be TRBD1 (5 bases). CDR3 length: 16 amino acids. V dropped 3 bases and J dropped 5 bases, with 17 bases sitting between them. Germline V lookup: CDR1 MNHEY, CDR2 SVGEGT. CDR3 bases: TGTGCCAGCAGTTATGTTATGGGGGGTCCGGATCAGCCCCAGCATTTT. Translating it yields CASSYVMGGPDQPQHF.

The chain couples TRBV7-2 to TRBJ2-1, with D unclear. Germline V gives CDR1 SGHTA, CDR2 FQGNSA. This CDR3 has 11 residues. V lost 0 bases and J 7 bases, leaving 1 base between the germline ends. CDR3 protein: CASSLANEQFF. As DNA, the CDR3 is TGTGCCAGCAGCTTAGCAAATGAGCAGTTCTTC.